The clone carrying this T cell receptor beta chain appeared many times. From the RT-PCR reads, TCRdb called clonotypes with MiXCR, one entry per CDR3 protein. The sample records 450,000 to 550,000 distinct CDR3 sequences, about 25% being singletons. The data originate from a study of response to subunit inactivated influenza vaccine. After removal of 0 bases from V and 5 bases from J, the junction contained 8 bases not matched to a gene. The CDR3 runs to 16 residues. Germline V lookup: CDR1 SGHTA, CDR2 FQGNSA. The starting material was CD4+ T cells sorted from PBMCs, obtained approximately 5 days after vaccination. This TCR came from a middle-aged man who received an inactivated influenza vaccine. The genes are TRBV7-2 and TRBJ2-5; 8 bases are shared with TRBD2. The CDR3 region is CASSLALAGLGETQYF. In nucleotides, the CDR3 is TGTGCCAGCAGCTTAGCCCTAGCGGGTTTGGGGGAGACCCAGTACTTC. The full variable domain, in which reference TRBV7-2 and TRBJ2-5 provide the parts outside the CDR3, is GAGVSQSPSNKVTEKGKDVELRCDPISGHTALYWYRQSLGQGLEFLIYFQGNSAPDKSGLPSDRFSAERTGGSVSTLTIQRTQQEDSAVYLCASSLALAGLGETQYFGPGTRLLVL.